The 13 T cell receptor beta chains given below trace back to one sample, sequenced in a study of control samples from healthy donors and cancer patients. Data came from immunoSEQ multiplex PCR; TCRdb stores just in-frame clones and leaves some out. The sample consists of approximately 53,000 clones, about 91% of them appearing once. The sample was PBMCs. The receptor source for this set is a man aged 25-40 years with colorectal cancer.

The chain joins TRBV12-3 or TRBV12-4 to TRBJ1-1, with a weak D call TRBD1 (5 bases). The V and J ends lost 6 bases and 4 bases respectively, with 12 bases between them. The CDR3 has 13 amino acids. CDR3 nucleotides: TGTGCCAGCAGCCGGGGCAGGGTCACTGAAGCTTTCTTT. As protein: CASSRGRVTEAFF.

The CDR3 DNA reads TGCGCCAGCAGCCCCGGGGGGGATTATAGCAATCAGCCCCAGCATTTT. Amino acid sequence: CASSPGGDYSNQPQHF. The rearrangement joins TRBV5-1 to TRBJ1-5; TRBD1 might be the D (5 bases). The CDR3 is 16 residues long. The germline V gene encodes CDR1 SGHRS and CDR2 YFSETQ. V was clipped by 4 bases and J by 0 bases, with 14 bases between them.

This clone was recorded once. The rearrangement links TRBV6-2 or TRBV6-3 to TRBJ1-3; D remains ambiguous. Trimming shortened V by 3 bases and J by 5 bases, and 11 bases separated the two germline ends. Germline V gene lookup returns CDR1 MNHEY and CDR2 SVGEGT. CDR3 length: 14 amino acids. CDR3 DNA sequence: TGTGCCAGCAGTTATGGAGCGACGCGAAACACCATATATTTT. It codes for CASSYGATRNTIYF.

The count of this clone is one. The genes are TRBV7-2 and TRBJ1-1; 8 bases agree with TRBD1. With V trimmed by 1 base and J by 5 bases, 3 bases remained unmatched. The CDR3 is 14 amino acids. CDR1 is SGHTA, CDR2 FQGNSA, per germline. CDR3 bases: TGTGCCAGCAGCTTAGAACAGGGGGGAACTGAAGCTTTCTTT. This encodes CASSLEQGGTEAFF.

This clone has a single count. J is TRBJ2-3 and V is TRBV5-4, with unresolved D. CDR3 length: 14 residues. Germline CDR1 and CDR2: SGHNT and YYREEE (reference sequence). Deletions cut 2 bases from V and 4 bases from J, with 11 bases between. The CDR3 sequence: CASSFYTVADTQYF. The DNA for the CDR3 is TGTGCCAGCAGCTTTTACACAGTCGCAGATACGCAGTATTTT. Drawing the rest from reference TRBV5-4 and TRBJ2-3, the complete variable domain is ETGVTQSPTHLIKTRGQQVTLRCSSQSGHNTVSWYQQALGQGPQFIFQYYREEENGRGNFPPRFSGLQFPNYSSELNVNALELDDSALYLCASSFYTVADTQYFGPGTRLTVL.

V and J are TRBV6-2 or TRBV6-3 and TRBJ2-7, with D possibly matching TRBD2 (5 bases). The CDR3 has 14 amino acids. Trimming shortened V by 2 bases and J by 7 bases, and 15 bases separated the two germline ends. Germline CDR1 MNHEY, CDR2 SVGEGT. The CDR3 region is CASSYAGLPREQYV. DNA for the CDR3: TGTGCCAGCAGTTACGCGGGCCTACCGAGAGAGCAGTACGTC.

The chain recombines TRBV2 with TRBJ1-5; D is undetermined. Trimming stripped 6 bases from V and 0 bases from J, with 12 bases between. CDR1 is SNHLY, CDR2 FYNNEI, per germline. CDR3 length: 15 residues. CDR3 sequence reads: CASRQLDVSNQPQHF. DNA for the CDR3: TGTGCCAGCAGGCAACTCGACGTTAGCAATCAGCCCCAGCATTTT.

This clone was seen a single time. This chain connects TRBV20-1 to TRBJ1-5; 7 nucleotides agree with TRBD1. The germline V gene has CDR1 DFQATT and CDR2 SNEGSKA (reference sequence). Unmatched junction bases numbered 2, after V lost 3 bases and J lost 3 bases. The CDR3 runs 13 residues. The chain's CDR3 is CSASTGVNQPQHF. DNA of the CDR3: TGCAGTGCTAGTACAGGGGTCAATCAGCCCCAGCATTTT.

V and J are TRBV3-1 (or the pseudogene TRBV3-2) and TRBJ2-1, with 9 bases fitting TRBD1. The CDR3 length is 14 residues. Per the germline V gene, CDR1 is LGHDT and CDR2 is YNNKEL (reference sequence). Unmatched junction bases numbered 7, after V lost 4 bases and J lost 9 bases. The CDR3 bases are TGTGCCAGCAGCCTCCGGGACAGGGAAGGTGAGCAGTTCTTC. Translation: CASSLRDREGEQFF.

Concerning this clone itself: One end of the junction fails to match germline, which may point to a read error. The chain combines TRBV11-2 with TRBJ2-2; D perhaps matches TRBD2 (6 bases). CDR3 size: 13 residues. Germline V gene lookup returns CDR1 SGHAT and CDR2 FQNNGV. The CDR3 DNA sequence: TGTGCCAGCAGCCAAACGGGAACCGGGGGGCTGTTTTTT. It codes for CASSQTGTGGLFF.

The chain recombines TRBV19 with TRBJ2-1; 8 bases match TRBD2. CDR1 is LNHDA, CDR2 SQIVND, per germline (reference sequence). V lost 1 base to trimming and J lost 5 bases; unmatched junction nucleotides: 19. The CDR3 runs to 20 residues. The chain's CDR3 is CASSIAQFIATSASHNEQFF. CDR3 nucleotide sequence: TGTGCCAGTAGTATAGCCCAGTTCATTGCGACTAGCGCTTCTCACAATGAGCAGTTCTTC. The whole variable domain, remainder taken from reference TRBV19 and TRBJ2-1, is DGGITQSPKYLFRKEGQNVTLSCEQNLNHDAMYWYRQDPGQGLRLIYYSQIVNDFQKGDIAEGYSVSREKKESFPLTVTSAQKNPTAFYLCASSIAQFIATSASHNEQFFGPGTRLTVL.

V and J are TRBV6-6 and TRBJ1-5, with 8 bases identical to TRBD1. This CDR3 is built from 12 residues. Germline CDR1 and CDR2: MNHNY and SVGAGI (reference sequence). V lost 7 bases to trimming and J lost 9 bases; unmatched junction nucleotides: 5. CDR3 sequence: CASNRGESPQHF. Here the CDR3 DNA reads TGTGCCAGCAACAGGGGGGAATCGCCCCAGCATTTT.

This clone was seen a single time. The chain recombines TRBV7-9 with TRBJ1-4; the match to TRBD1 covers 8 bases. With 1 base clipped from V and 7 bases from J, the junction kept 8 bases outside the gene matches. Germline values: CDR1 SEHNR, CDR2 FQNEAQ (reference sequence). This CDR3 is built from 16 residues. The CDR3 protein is CASSLGRTGRSEKLFF. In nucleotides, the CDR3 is TGTGCCAGCAGCTTAGGGCGGACAGGGCGGAGTGAAAAACTGTTTTTT.